The sequence of this T cell receptor beta chain was determined in a study of T cell responses to AZD1222 COVID-19 vaccine. This clone was detected once. TCRdb's table, derived via immunoSEQ multiplex PCR, lists solely in-frame clones and lacks some. Of 140,000 to 150,000 clones listed, about 86% are singletons. Trimming at V came to 0 bases and at J to 4 bases, leaving 11 bases not matched to a gene. There are 18 residues in the CDR3. CDR1 and CDR2 from the germline V gene are SNHLY and FYNNEI. This rearrangement joins TRBV2 to TRBJ1-2; 10 bases line up with TRBD1. The TCR was taken from an adult who received the AZD1222 COVID-19 vaccine. Material: peripheral blood, obtained 28 days after the second AZD1222 dose. CDR3 amino acids: CASSEALWDRGSGYGYTF. The CDR3 DNA is TGTGCCAGCAGTGAAGCGCTGTGGGACAGGGGATCGGGCTATGGCTACACCTTC. Filled out from reference TRBV2 and TRBJ1-2, the complete variable domain reads EPEVTQTPSHQVTQMGQEVILRCVPISNHLYFYWYRQILGQKVEFLVSFYNNEISEKSEIFDDQFSVERPDGSNFTLKIRSTKLEDSAMYFCASSEALWDRGSGYGYTFGSGTRLTVV.